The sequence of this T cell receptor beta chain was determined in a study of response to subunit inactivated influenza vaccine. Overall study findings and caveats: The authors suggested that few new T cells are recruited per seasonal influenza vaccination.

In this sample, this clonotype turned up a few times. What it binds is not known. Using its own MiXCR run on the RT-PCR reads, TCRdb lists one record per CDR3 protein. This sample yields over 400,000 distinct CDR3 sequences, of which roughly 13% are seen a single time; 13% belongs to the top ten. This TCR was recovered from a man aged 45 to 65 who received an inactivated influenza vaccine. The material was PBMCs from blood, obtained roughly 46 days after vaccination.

Here the CDR3 reads CASTSRTDTQYF. Written as DNA, the CDR3 is TGTGCCAGCACCTCACGCACAGATACGCAGTATTTT. The chain couples TRBV7-9 to TRBJ2-3; D not certain. The CDR3 has 12 residues. V was cut by 7 bases and J by 1 base, with 6 bases left in between. Per germline, CDR1 SEHNR and CDR2 FQNEAQ (reference sequence).